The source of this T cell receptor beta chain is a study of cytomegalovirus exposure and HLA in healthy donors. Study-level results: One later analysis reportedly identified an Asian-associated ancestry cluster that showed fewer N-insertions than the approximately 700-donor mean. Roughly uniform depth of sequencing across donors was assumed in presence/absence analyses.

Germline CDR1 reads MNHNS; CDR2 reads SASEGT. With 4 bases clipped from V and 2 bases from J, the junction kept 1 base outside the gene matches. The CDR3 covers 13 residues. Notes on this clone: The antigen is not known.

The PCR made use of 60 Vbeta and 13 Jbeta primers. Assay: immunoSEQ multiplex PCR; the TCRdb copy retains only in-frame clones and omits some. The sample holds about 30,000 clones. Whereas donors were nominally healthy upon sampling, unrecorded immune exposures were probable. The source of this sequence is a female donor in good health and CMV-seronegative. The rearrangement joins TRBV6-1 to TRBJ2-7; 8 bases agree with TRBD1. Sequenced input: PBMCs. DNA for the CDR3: TGTGCCAGCAGTGTACAGGGGGCCTACGAGCAGTACTTC. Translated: CASSVQGAYEQYF.